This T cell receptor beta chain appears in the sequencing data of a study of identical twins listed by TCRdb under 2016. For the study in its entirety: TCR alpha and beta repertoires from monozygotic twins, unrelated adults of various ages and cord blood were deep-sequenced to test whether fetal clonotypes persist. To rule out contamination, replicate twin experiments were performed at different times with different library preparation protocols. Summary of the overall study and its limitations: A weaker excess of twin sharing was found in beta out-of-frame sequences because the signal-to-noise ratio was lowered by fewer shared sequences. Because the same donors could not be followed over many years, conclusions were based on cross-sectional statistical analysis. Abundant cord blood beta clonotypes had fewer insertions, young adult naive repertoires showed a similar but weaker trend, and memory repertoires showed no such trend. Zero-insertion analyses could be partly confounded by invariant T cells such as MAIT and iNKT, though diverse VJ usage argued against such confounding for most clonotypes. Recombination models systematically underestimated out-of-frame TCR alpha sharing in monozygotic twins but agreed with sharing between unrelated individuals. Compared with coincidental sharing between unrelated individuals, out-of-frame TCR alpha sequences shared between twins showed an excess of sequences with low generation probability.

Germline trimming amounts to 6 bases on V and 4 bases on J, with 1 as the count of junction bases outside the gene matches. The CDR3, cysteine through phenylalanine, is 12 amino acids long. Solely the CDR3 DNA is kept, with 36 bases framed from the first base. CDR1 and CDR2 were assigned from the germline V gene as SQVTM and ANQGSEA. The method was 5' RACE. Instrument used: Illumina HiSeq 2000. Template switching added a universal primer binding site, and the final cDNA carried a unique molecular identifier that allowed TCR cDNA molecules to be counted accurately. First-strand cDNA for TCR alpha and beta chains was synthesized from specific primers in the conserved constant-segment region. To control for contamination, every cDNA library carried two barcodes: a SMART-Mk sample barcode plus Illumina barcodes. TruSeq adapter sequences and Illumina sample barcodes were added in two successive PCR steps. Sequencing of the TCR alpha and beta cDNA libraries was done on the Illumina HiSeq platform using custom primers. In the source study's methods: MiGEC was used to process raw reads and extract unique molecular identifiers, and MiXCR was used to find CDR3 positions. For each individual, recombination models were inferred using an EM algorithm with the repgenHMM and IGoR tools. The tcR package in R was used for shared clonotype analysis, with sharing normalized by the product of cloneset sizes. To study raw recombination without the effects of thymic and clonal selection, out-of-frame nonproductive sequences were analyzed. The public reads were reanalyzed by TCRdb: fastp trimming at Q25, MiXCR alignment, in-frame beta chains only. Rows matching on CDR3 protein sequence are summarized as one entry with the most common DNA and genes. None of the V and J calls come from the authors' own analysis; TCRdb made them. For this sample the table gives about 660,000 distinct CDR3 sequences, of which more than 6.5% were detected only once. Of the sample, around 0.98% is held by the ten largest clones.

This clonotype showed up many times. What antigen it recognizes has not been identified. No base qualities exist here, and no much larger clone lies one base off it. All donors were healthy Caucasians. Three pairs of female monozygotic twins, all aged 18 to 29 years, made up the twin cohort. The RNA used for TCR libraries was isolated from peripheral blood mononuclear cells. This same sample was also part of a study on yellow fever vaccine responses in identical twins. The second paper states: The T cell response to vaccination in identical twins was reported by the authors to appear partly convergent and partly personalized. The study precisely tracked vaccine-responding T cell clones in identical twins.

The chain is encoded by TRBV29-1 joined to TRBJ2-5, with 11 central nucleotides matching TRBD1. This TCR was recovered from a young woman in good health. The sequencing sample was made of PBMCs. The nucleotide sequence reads TGCAGCGTCGGGACAGGGGGAGAGACCCAGTACTTC. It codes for CSVGTGGETQYF. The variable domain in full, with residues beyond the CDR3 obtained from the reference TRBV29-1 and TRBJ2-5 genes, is SAVISQKPSRDICQRGTSLTIQCQVDSQVTMMFWYRQQPGQSLTLIATANQGSEATYESGFVIDKFPISRPNLTFSTLTVSNMSPEDSSIYLCSVGTGGETQYFGPGTRLLVL.